Listed here is a single TCR beta chain. Assay: immunoSEQ multiplex PCR; the TCRdb copy retains only in-frame clones and omits some. The sample lists 150,000 to 200,000 clones, under 80% occurring once. These data belong to a study of blood T cell repertoires in COVID-19. Per germline, CDR1 LGHDT and CDR2 YNNKEL (reference sequence). The V end was cut by 1 base, the J end by 3 bases, with 12 bases between. The CDR3 has 15 residues. Cohorts were assigned according to the clinical history that participants reported. J is TRBJ1-2 and V is TRBV3-1 (or the pseudogene TRBV3-2), with D hard to call. Sequencing used PBMCs or T cells enriched from blood (not recorded which). The sequence derives from a woman aged 45 to 65 with acute COVID-19. CDR3 amino acids: CASSQGPPEDYGYTF. The CDR3 region has the DNA TGTGCCAGCAGCCAAGGTCCCCCGGAGGACTATGGCTACACCTTC.